The 23 T cell receptor beta chains below were found in one sample sequenced in a study of T cell repertoires in cytomegalovirus infection. One entry per CDR3 protein results from TCRdb running MiXCR on the reads. The table has approximately 770,000 distinct CDR3 sequences, 25% to 30% seen once; the top ten hold approximately 14%. Their target antigens are unknown. The specimen was cultured CD8+ T cells from PBMCs, collected from culture after CMV antigen stimulation. The receptors here all came from a human donor in good health (CMV status not recorded). Some clones in this sample may be carry-over from other donors' samples.

This clonotype was seen a few times. This chain connects TRBV7-6 to TRBJ2-5, with D tentatively TRBD1 (5 bases). The CDR3 consists of 13 residues. Trimming stripped 5 bases from V and 5 bases from J, with 12 bases between. The germline V gene encodes CDR1 SGHVS and CDR2 FNYEAQ. This chain's CDR3 is CASSPRSGETQYF. The CDR3 DNA reads as TGTGCCAGCAGCCCCAGGTCAGGGGAGACCCAGTACTTC.

There are many counts of this clonotype. Written as DNA, the CDR3 is TGTGCCAGCAGCCCCCAAGGGACGGAATTACATAGCAATCAGCCCCAGCATTTT. Translated, it gives CASSPQGTELHSNQPQHF. The chain has TRBV3-1 and TRBJ1-5; D perhaps matches TRBD1 (5 bases). Germline values: CDR1 LGHDT, CDR2 YNNKEL (reference sequence). V was clipped by 4 bases and J by 0 bases, with 19 bases between them. This CDR3 contains 18 residues.

CDR3: CASSNPGQGSYEQYV. The DNA of the CDR3 is TGTGCCAGCAGCAACCCGGGACAGGGCTCCTACGAGCAGTACGTC. J is TRBJ2-7 and V is TRBV7-9, with 9 bases identical to TRBD1. This CDR3 is built from 15 residues. The ends lost 5 bases at V and 0 bases at J; junction bases unmatched: 5. The germline gives CDR1 SEHNR, CDR2 FQNEAQ (reference sequence).

The sample holds many counts of this clonotype. V usage is TRBV6-1 and J usage is TRBJ1-1; 9 bases fit TRBD1. This CDR3 contains 17 residues. Germline V gene lookup returns CDR1 MNHNS and CDR2 SASEGT. Trimming cost V 5 bases and J 0 bases; bases outside gene matches: 10. Written as DNA, the CDR3 is TGTGCCAGCAGTTACCCTGCTACAGGGGGCATGAACACTGAAGCTTTCTTT. As protein: CASSYPATGGMNTEAFF.

The V call is TRBV7-4, the J call TRBJ1-6; D possibly corresponds to TRBD1 (5 bases). The CDR3 loop spans 15 amino acids. The germline CDR1 and CDR2 sequences are SGHVT and SQSDAQ. The V end was cut by 3 bases, the J end by 3 bases, with 9 bases between. The CDR3: CASSFGTYYNSPLHF. The CDR3, as DNA: TGTGCCAGCAGCTTCGGGACTTACTATAATTCACCCCTCCACTTT.

V is TRBV29-1 and J is TRBJ1-3; D is unresolved. The CDR3 spans 14 residues. With 7 bases removed from V and 0 bases from J, the gap between germline ends came to 13 bases. Per the germline V gene, CDR1 is SQVTM and CDR2 is ANQGSEA. The CDR3 spells CSALISFSGNTIYF. CDR3 sequence (DNA): TGCAGCGCCCTCATTTCCTTCTCTGGAAACACCATATATTTT.

The chain is built from TRBV6-1 and TRBJ1-5, with D perhaps matching TRBD1 (5 bases). The V end was cut by 2 bases, the J end by 2 bases, with 10 bases between. CDR3 size: 15 residues. CDR1 MNHNS and CDR2 SASEGT come from the germline V gene. The CDR3 DNA follows: TGTGCCAGCAGTGAAATGGGGGAAGGCAATCAGCCCCAGCATTTT. Translation gives CASSEMGEGNQPQHF.

V and J are TRBV28 and TRBJ2-5, with 15 bases matching TRBD2. This CDR3 is built from 16 residues. The ends lost 3 bases at V and 5 bases at J; junction bases unmatched: 4. Germline loops: CDR1 MDHEN, CDR2 SYDVKM. The CDR3 DNA is TGTGCCAGCAGTTTTCTAGGACTAGCGGGAGGGGAGACCCAGTACTTC. It specifies CASSFLGLAGGETQYF. Supplemented by reference TRBV28 and TRBJ2-5, the full variable domain reads DVKVTQSSRYLVKRTGEKVFLECVQDMDHENMFWYRQDPGLGLRLIYFSYDVKMKEKGDIPEGYSVSREKKERFSLILESASTNQTSMYLCASSFLGLAGGETQYFGPGTRLLVL.

This clonotype has a handful of counts. This chain uses TRBV7-9 with TRBJ2-7; 8 bases line up with TRBD1. Germline CDR1 is SEHNR and CDR2 is FQNEAQ (reference sequence). The CDR3 loop spans 15 amino acids. With V trimmed by 5 bases and J by 0 bases, 6 bases remained unmatched. CDR3 in amino acids: CASSRWDRPSYEQYF. The CDR3, as DNA: TGTGCCAGCAGCCGCTGGGACAGGCCCTCCTACGAGCAGTACTTC. The entire variable domain, with the rest obtained from reference TRBV7-9 and TRBJ2-7, is as follows: DTGVSQNPRHKITKRGQNVTFRCDPISEHNRLYWYRQTLGQGPEFLTYFQNEAQLEKSRLLSDRFSAERPKGSFSTLEIQRTEQGDSAMYLCASSRWDRPSYEQYFGPGTRLTVT.

The chain recombines TRBV28 with TRBJ1-1; perhaps TRBD1 as D (5 bases). CDR1 is MDHEN and CDR2 is SYDVKM in the germline V gene. Trimming shortened V by 9 bases and J by 3 bases, and 17 bases separated the two germline ends. The CDR3 is made up of 14 amino acids. CDR3 in DNA: TGTGCCAGTACCCCCCGAGGGGCTGACACTGAAGCTTTCTTT. Translation: CASTPRGADTEAFF.

At least ten counts were recorded for this clonotype. V is TRBV6-5 and J is TRBJ1-2, with 8 bases matching TRBD1. J gave up 2 bases and V 0 bases, and 11 bases lay outside the gene matches. CDR1 is MNHEY, CDR2 SVGAGI, per germline. CDR3 size: 18 residues. DNA for the CDR3: TGTGCCAGCAGTTACTCCGACAGGGGCACGCGGAGGAACTATGGCTACACCTTC. This sequence encodes CASSYSDRGTRRNYGYTF.

V is TRBV25-1 and J is TRBJ1-6, with 8 bases aligning to TRBD1. The CDR3 is 12 residues long. Germline V gene data show CDR1 as MGHDK and CDR2 as SYGVNS. V shed 7 bases, J shed 14 bases, and the junction held 7 bases outside the gene matches. This CDR3 is CASTTGGSALHF. The CDR3 DNA sequence: TGTGCCAGCACTACAGGGGGTTCGGCCCTCCACTTT.

With regard to this clonotype: A read error is possible here, since a much larger clone lies one base away. The chain combines TRBV7-2 with TRBJ2-1, with TRBD2 identical over 11 bases. The CDR3 is made up of 15 amino acids. Germline-derived CDR1 and CDR2 are SGHTA and FQGNSA. CDR3 sequence: CASSAGLAVRNKQFF. The CDR3 DNA follows: TGTGCCAGCAGCGCGGGACTAGCGGTTCGCAATAAGCAGTTCTTC.

The V and J genes are TRBV12-5 and TRBJ2-1, with 9 nucleotides matching TRBD1. Germline V CDR1 and CDR2: LGHNT, FRNRAP. This CDR3 is built from 15 residues. The V segment lost 3 bases and the J segment 2 bases; nucleotides outside the gene matches: 2. CDR3 DNA sequence: TGTGCTAGTGGTTTTGGGACAGGGCCCTACAATGAGCAGTTCTTC. Protein product: CASGFGTGPYNEQFF.

This clonotype was detected ten times or more. The chain couples TRBV15 to TRBJ1-5, with D perhaps TRBD1 (5 bases). The CDR3 is 18 amino acids. Looked up from germline, CDR1 is LNHNV and CDR2 is YYDKDF (reference sequence). With 0 bases removed from V and 6 bases from J, the gap between germline ends came to 21 bases. The CDR3 protein is CATSRDSNTGGGTQPQHF. The CDR3 DNA is TGTGCCACCAGCAGAGATTCCAATACCGGGGGGGGGACTCAGCCCCAGCATTTT. The variable domain in full, with the rest retrieved from reference TRBV15 and TRBJ1-5, is DAMVIQNPRYQVTQFGKPVTLSCSQTLNHNVMYWYQQKSSQAPKLLFHYYDKDFNNEADTPDNFQSRRPNTSFCFLDIRSPGLGDTAMYLCATSRDSNTGGGTQPQHFGDGTRLSIL.

This clonotype was seen a few times. This chain uses TRBV20-1 with TRBJ1-5; 12 bases are shared with TRBD1. This CDR3 comprises 17 residues. Trimming at V came to 5 bases and at J to 2 bases, leaving 10 bases not matched to a gene. Germline CDR1 is DFQATT and CDR2 is SNEGSKA (reference sequence). The CDR3 region is CSAGSGTGGDGNQPQHF. The CDR3 nucleotides read TGCAGTGCTGGCTCCGGGACAGGGGGCGACGGCAATCAGCCCCAGCATTTT.

V and J are TRBV4-3 and TRBJ1-4; D not certain. Deletions cut 0 bases from V and 2 bases from J, with 10 bases between. The germline gives CDR1 LGHNA, CDR2 YSLEER. CDR3 length: 16 amino acids. Here the CDR3 reads CASSQDTQPTNEKLFF. Written as DNA, the CDR3 is TGCGCCAGCAGCCAAGACACACAGCCGACTAATGAAAAACTGTTTTTT.

The rearrangement joins TRBV19 to TRBJ2-7; no clear D gene. The V gene lost 9 bases and the J gene lost 0 bases, with 12 bases spanning the gap. This CDR3 comprises 13 residues. CDR1 and CDR2 from the germline V gene are LNHDA and SQIVND (reference sequence). The CDR3 sequence is CASPKWTSYEQYV. CDR3 bases: TGTGCCAGCCCTAAGTGGACCTCCTACGAGCAGTACGTC.

The chain joins TRBV20-1 to TRBJ1-5, with 11 nucleotides matching TRBD1. The trim removed 1 base at V and 2 bases at J, leaving 22 bases unmatched. CDR3 size: 22 residues. The V gene's germline CDR1 is DFQATT and CDR2 SNEGSKA (reference sequence). Here the CDR3 reads CSARVGIWGQGGDEWGNQPQHF. The CDR3 DNA is TGCAGTGCTAGAGTTGGGATATGGGGACAGGGGGGGGATGAGTGGGGCAATCAGCCCCAGCATTTT.

This clonotype has only a few counts. The rearrangement uses TRBV7-9 and TRBJ1-1; TRBD1 matches at 9 bases. The CDR3 consists of 17 residues. CDR1 is SEHNR and CDR2 is FQNEAQ in the germline V gene (reference sequence). V shed 4 bases, J shed 1 base, and the junction held 10 bases outside the gene matches. The CDR3 sequence: CASSSRTGGSRNTEAFF. The DNA of the CDR3 is TGTGCCAGCAGCTCTCGAACAGGGGGCAGCAGGAACACTGAAGCTTTCTTT.

This clonotype was found once. V and J are TRBV9 and TRBJ2-5; D possibly corresponds to TRBD2 (5 bases). CDR3 size: 15 residues. Trimming took off 0 bases at V and 1 base at J, with 10 bases between the two ends. Germline-derived CDR1 and CDR2 are SGDLS and YYNGEE. CDR3 region: CASSVEGAAQETQYF. In DNA form, the CDR3 reads TGTGCCAGCAGCGTAGAGGGAGCGGCCCAAGAGACCCAGTACTTC.

This clonotype came up a few times. The V gene is TRBV11-3, the J gene TRBJ2-3, with D perhaps matching TRBD2 (7 bases). Per the germline V gene, CDR1 is SGHNT and CDR2 is YENEEA. This CDR3 has 14 amino acids. V dropped 3 bases and J dropped 4 bases, with 11 bases sitting between them. CDR3 region: CASSFGGPPDTQYF. The CDR3 DNA is TGTGCCAGCAGCTTCGGGGGGCCCCCAGATACGCAGTATTTT. The whole variable domain, remainder taken from reference TRBV11-3 and TRBJ2-3, is EAGVVQSPRYKIIEKKQPVAFWCNPISGHNTLYWYLQNLGQGPELLIRYENEEAVDDSQLPKDRFSAERLKGVDSTLKIQPAELGDSAVYLCASSFGGPPDTQYFGPGTRLTVL.

The chain recombines TRBV20-1 with TRBJ2-3, with 7 bases that match TRBD2. With V trimmed by 3 bases and J by 0 bases, 9 bases remained unmatched. The CDR3 covers 16 residues. The V gene's germline CDR1 is DFQATT and CDR2 SNEGSKA (reference sequence). The chain's CDR3 is CSASSYGGESTDTQYF. The DNA for the CDR3 is TGCAGTGCTAGCTCCTATGGGGGGGAAAGCACAGATACGCAGTATTTT.